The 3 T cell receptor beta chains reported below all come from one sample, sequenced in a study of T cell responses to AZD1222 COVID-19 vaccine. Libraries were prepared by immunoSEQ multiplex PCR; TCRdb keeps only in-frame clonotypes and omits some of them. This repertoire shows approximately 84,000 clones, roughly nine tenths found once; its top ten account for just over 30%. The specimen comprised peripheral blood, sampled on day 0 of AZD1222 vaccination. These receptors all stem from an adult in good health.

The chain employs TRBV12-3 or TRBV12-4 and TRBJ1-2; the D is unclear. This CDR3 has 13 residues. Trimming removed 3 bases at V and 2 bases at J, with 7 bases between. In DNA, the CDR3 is TGTGCCAGCAGTTTTTTCCAGAACTATGGCTACACCTTC. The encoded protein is CASSFFQNYGYTF.

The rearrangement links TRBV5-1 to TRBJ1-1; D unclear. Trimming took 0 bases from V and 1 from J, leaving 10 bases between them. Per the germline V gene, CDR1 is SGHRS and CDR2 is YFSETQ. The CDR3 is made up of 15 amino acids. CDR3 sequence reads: CASSLDLIGNTEAFF. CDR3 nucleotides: TGCGCCAGCAGCTTGGACCTAATAGGGAACACTGAAGCTTTCTTT.

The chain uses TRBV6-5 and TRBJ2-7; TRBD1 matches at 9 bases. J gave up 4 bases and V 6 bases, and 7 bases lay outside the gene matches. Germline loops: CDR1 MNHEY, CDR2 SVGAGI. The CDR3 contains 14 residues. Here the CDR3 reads CASSAGTGIYEQYF. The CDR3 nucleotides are TGTGCCAGCAGCGCCGGGACAGGGATTTACGAGCAGTACTTC.